The subject of this entry is one TCR beta chain. Antigen: not known. The data are from a study of shared clonotypes between healthy human individuals. General observations from the study: A reduction in generation probabilities was seen for non-shared clonotypes relative to those shared by all four donors. Sharing across a few donors was seen in about 5% of naive CD4 clonotypes.

As processed by the authors: As immunoSEQ supplied junction-only sequences (without quality scores), filtering differed. TCRdb keeps only in-frame clones here, not all; method: immunoSEQ multiplex PCR. V, J and clone size reflect that table, while D and trimming were determined from the DNA. The repertoire holds 2.3 million or so clones, with approximately 93% as singletons. The germline V gene has CDR1 PRHDT and CDR2 FYEKMQ (reference sequence). This CDR3 contains 14 residues. V gave up 2 bases and J gave up 5 bases; unmatched junction bases: 6. Material for sequencing was naive CD4+ T cells from PBMCs. The subset here: CD45RA+ positively selected. The J gene is TRBJ2-7, the V gene TRBV13; 7 nucleotides agree with TRBD1. This TCR came from a man between 18 and 29 years old in good health. Some clones in this sample may be carry-over from other donors' samples. The CDR3 sequence: CASSLRQGRDEQYF. The CDR3, as DNA: TGTGCCAGCAGCTTAAGACAGGGTAGGGACGAGCAGTACTTC.